This T cell receptor beta chain was captured by sequencing in a study of blood T cell repertoires in COVID-19. Study summary: The origin of the acute and convalescent COVID-19 samples was the United States, Italy and Spain. In each case, the material was cDNA or gDNA derived from T cells, B-cell-depleted T cells, or PBMCs.

Per the original methods: How many nucleated cells were present was estimated from reference gene primer amplification. Assay used: immunoSEQ multiplex PCR; TCRdb lists only in-frame clones, some missing. That table furnishes V, J and clone size, whereas the DNA furnished D and trimming. The sample yields about 200,000 clones, 90% seen once. Trimming at V came to 4 bases and at J to 0 bases, leaving 8 bases not matched to a gene. This CDR3 spans 16 amino acids. The germline CDR1 and CDR2 sequences are SGHRS and YFSETQ. Sequenced material: peripheral blood. This rearrangement joins TRBV5-1 to TRBJ2-5, with 8 bases matching TRBD2. The TCR comes from a man over 45 with acute or convalescent COVID-19. The CDR3 loop is CASSGAGGRYQETQYF. The DNA for the CDR3 is TGCGCCAGCAGCGGGGCCGGCGGGAGGTACCAAGAGACCCAGTACTTC.